A single sample is the source of the 24 T cell receptor beta chains below, sequenced in a study of blood T cell repertoires in COVID-19. Clones were read by immunoSEQ multiplex PCR, and TCRdb kept only the in-frame ones, dropping some. Here the sample spans almost 90,000 clones, around 90% being singletons. The material sequenced was peripheral blood. These receptors came from a young man with COVID-19, enrolled during active disease.

Points on this clone: A junction end diverges from the germline sequence, so it may reflect a read error. V gene TRBV30 combines with J gene TRBJ1-4; tentatively, D is TRBD1 (6 bases). The CDR3 sequence is 13 residues long. Germline V lookup: CDR1 GTSNPN, CDR2 SVGIG (reference sequence). CDR3 nucleotides: TGTGCCTGGAGGGGGACACTTTATGAAAAACTGCTTTTT. As protein: CAWRGTLYEKLLF.

Comments on this clone: A junction boundary mismatches the germline segment, possibly from a read error. The chain has TRBV10-1 and TRBJ2-3, with TRBD2 matching 9 bases. This CDR3 is 17 amino acids long. Germline CDR1 reads WNHNN; CDR2 reads SYGVQD (reference sequence). DNA for the CDR3: TGCGCCAGCCGTGAAGGGGTAGCGGGAGTTGGCGGCCATACGCAGTATTTT. It is translated as CASREGVAGVGGHTQYF.

The genes are TRBV7-7 and TRBJ1-2; TRBD1 matches 7 bases. Germline loops: CDR1 SSHAT, CDR2 FNYEAQ (reference sequence). The CDR3 consists of 16 residues. The V segment lost 4 bases and the J segment 6 bases; nucleotides outside the gene matches: 14. CDR3 nucleotide sequence: TGTGCCAGCAGCTATAGACAGGGCCAGTGTGATGATGGCTACACCTTC. As protein: CASSYRQGQCDDGYTF.

The chain couples TRBV28 to TRBJ2-3; tentatively, D is TRBD2 (5 bases). V shed 3 bases and J shed 2 bases, with 12 bases lying between them. CDR1 is MDHEN and CDR2 is SYDVKM in the germline V gene. The CDR3 extends over 15 amino acids. The DNA of the CDR3 is TGTGCCAGCAGTTTGGTTCAGCGGACCACAGATACGCAGTATTTT. It encodes CASSLVQRTTDTQYF.

The V call is TRBV7-2, the J call TRBJ2-7; tentative D call: TRBD2 (6 bases). Trimming pared 1 base from V and 0 bases from J, leaving 19 bases between. Germline V lookup: CDR1 SGHTA, CDR2 FQGNSA. The CDR3 extends over 18 amino acids. In nucleotides, the CDR3 is TGTGCCAGCAGCTTAGACGCACTAGCCCAAGCCTCCTCCTACGAGCAGTACTTC. Translated, it gives CASSLDALAQASSYEQYF.

The CDR3 nucleotides are TGTGCCAGTAGTATGCGGAATAGCAATCAGCCCCAGCATTTT. Protein: CASSMRNSNQPQHF. The J gene is TRBJ1-5, the V gene TRBV19; D unclear. The CDR3 sequence is 14 residues long. Trimming removed 3 bases at V and 0 bases at J, with 6 bases between. Germline V gives CDR1 LNHDA, CDR2 SQIVND (reference sequence).

The gene calls are TRBV5-4 and TRBJ1-5; the D gene is possibly TRBD1 (5 bases). Germline loops: CDR1 SGHNT, CDR2 YYREEE (reference sequence). The CDR3 contains 17 residues. With 2 bases removed from V and 1 base from J, the gap between germline ends came to 16 bases. The CDR3 region has the DNA TGTGCCAGCAGCTTTAAAACCCGGGGGGAAAGCAATCAGCCCCAGCATTTT. Protein sequence: CASSFKTRGESNQPQHF.

The rearrangement links TRBV4-3 to TRBJ2-7; 13 nucleotides line up with TRBD2. Germline V gene sequence: CDR1 LGHNA, CDR2 YSLEER. The CDR3 extends over 16 amino acids. Unmatched junction bases numbered 4, after V lost 4 bases and J lost 1 base. CDR3 nucleotide sequence: TGCGCCAGCAGCCGTCGACTAGCGGGAGGTTCCTACGAGCAGTACTTC. The encoded protein is CASSRRLAGGSYEQYF.

The rearrangement uses TRBV18 and TRBJ2-1; 12 bases match TRBD2. Germline trimming cut 5 bases from V and 7 bases from J; bases unmatched to any gene: 9. The CDR3 length is 16 residues. Germline assignment: CDR1 KGHSH and CDR2 LQKENI. CDR3 nucleotides: TGTGCCAGCTCAACCCTAGCGGGAGGGGTGGCAAATGAGCAGTTCTTC. Protein product: CASSTLAGGVANEQFF. Full variable domain (missing parts from reference TRBV18 and TRBJ2-1): NAGVMQNPRHLVRRRGQEARLRCSPMKGHSHVYWYRQLPEEGLKFMVYLQKENIIDESGMPKERFSAEFPKEGPSILRIQQVVRGDSAAYFCASSTLAGGVANEQFFGPGTRLTVL.

This clone was seen more than once but under ten times. The V gene is TRBV7-2, the J gene TRBJ2-6, with D perhaps TRBD1 (6 bases). Germline V lookup: CDR1 SGHTA, CDR2 FQGNSA. This CDR3 has 19 residues. The V end lost 1 base, the J end lost 0 bases, and 16 bases lay between the germline ends. CDR3 sequence (DNA): TGTGCCAGCAGCTTAGTAGTCACAGGGAGAGTCTCTGGGGCCAACGTCCTGACTTTC. Its protein is CASSLVVTGRVSGANVLTF.

CDR3 amino acids: CASSLGCPNTSEQFF. The CDR3, as DNA: TGTGCCAGCAGCTTAGGATGTCCCAACACCAGTGAGCAGTTCTTC. V usage is TRBV7-6 and J usage is TRBJ2-1; D is unclear. Germline V gives CDR1 SGHVS, CDR2 FNYEAQ. There are 15 residues in the CDR3. V was cut by 1 base and J by 9 bases, with 16 bases left in between.

This CDR3 reads CASSPNLWLAYGYTF. The CDR3 DNA is TGTGCCAGCAGCCCGAATCTGTGGTTAGCTTATGGCTACACCTTC. The rearrangement links TRBV7-3 to TRBJ1-2; no firm D call. Germline assignment: CDR1 SGHTA and CDR2 FQGTGA. The CDR3 is 15 amino acids. The ends were cut back, 5 bases at V and 5 bases at J, with 18 bases in the middle.

The genes are TRBV29-1 and TRBJ1-1; TRBD1 might be the D (5 bases). Germline V gene sequence: CDR1 SQVTM, CDR2 ANQGSEA. The V gene lost 6 bases and the J gene lost 1 base, with 9 bases spanning the gap. The CDR3 length is 12 residues. The CDR3 region is CSVLTGNTEAFF. The CDR3 DNA sequence: TGCAGCGTGCTAACAGGGAACACTGAAGCTTTCTTT.

This clone showed up just once. The chain carries TRBV30 and TRBJ1-6, with unresolved D. The ends were cut back, 0 bases at V and 9 bases at J, with 12 bases in the middle. This CDR3 comprises 14 residues. CDR1 is GTSNPN and CDR2 is SVGIG in the germline V gene (reference sequence). CDR3 coding DNA: TGTGCCTGGAGTGTCTTAGGGAGTGGTTCACCCCTCCACTTT. It is translated as CAWSVLGSGSPLHF. The full variable domain, its missing parts supplied by reference TRBV30 and TRBJ1-6, is SQTIHQWPATLVQPVGSPLSLECTVEGTSNPNLYWYRQAAGRGLQLLFYSVGIGQISSEVPQNLSASRPQDRQFILSSKKLLLSDSGFYLCAWSVLGSGSPLHFGNGTRLTVT.

The chain uses TRBV28 and TRBJ2-3; 9 bases are a match to TRBD2. V lost 2 bases, J lost 5 bases, and 14 bases stayed unmatched. Germline-derived CDR1 and CDR2 are MDHEN and SYDVKM. The CDR3 runs to 18 residues. CDR3 region: CASSLSRSSGRFGDTQYF. CDR3 nucleotides: TGTGCCAGCAGTTTAAGTCGTAGTAGCGGGAGATTCGGAGATACGCAGTATTTT.

This clone was observed a single time. The chain is built from TRBV27 and TRBJ2-7; TRBD1 might be the D (5 bases). The V and J ends lost 5 bases and 1 base respectively, with 12 bases between them. The CDR3 length is 14 residues. Germline CDR1 reads MNHEY; CDR2 reads SMNVEV (reference sequence). CDR3 sequence (DNA): TGTGCCAGCAGTCCCGCAGGGCGGTCCTACGAGCAGTACTTC. Translation: CASSPAGRSYEQYF.

The V call is TRBV7-3, the J call TRBJ2-7, with 8 bases fitting TRBD1. The junction had 16 bases not matched to a gene; V was cut back by 4 bases and J by 2 bases. The CDR3 length is 18 residues. The germline gives CDR1 SGHTA, CDR2 FQGTGA. As DNA, the CDR3 is TGTGCCAGCAGCTCGACGGACAGGGCCCCCCAGAAGGCCTACGAGCAGTACTTC. Amino acid sequence: CASSSTDRAPQKAYEQYF.

The chain employs TRBV15 and TRBJ1-1, with D tentatively TRBD1 (6 bases). The germline V gene encodes CDR1 LNHNV and CDR2 YYDKDF (reference sequence). Trimming removed 4 bases from V and 6 bases from J, with 18 bases in between. This CDR3 contains 15 residues. The CDR3 protein is CATSKGDLAVPEAFF. The CDR3 region has the DNA TGTGCCACCAGCAAGGGGGACCTGGCCGTACCTGAAGCTTTCTTT. Complete variable domain (other parts from reference TRBV15 and TRBJ1-1): DAMVIQNPRYQVTQFGKPVTLSCSQTLNHNVMYWYQQKSSQAPKLLFHYYDKDFNNEADTPDNFQSRRPNTSFCFLDIRSPGLGDTAMYLCATSKGDLAVPEAFFGQGTRLTVV.

There are a few counts of this clone. J is TRBJ2-5 and V is TRBV5-4; weak D call: TRBD1 (6 bases). The ends were cut back, 4 bases at V and 2 bases at J, with 18 bases in the middle. The CDR3 extends over 16 amino acids. Germline values: CDR1 SGHNT, CDR2 YYREEE (reference sequence). DNA of the CDR3: TGTGCCAGCAGCAGAACTACAGGGTCGGGACAAGAGACCCAGTACTTC. Its translation: CASSRTTGSGQETQYF.

The V gene is TRBV27, the J gene TRBJ1-5; D remains ambiguous. V was pared by 6 bases and J by 3 bases, with 21 bases between. Germline V gives CDR1 MNHEY, CDR2 SMNVEV (reference sequence). This CDR3 has 17 amino acids. CDR3 region: CASSALREVPNNQPQHF. In DNA form, the CDR3 reads TGTGCCAGCAGCGCCCTGAGAGAGGTACCCAACAATCAGCCCCAGCATTTT.

The V gene is TRBV25-1, the J gene TRBJ1-5; D possibly corresponds to TRBD1 (6 bases). Germline V lookup: CDR1 MGHDK, CDR2 SYGVNS. This CDR3 spans 13 amino acids. Between the trimmed V and J ends, which lost 4 bases and 5 bases, there was a span of 9 bases. This CDR3 is CASSGTGYQPQHF. CDR3 DNA sequence: TGTGCCAGCAGTGGCACAGGGTATCAGCCCCAGCATTTT. Full variable domain (missing parts from reference TRBV25-1 and TRBJ1-5): EADIYQTPRYLVIGTGKKITLECSQTMGHDKMYWYQQDPGMELHLIHYSYGVNSTEKGDLSSESTVSRIRTEHFPLTLESARPSHTSQYLCASSGTGYQPQHFGDGTRLSIL.

The V and J genes are TRBV5-3 and TRBJ1-2; D gene uncertain. Being an ORF, TRBV5-3 has a function that is uncertain. The CDR3 sequence is 14 residues long. V shed 4 bases and J shed 6 bases, with 16 bases lying between them. The CDR3 nucleotides read TGTGCCAGAAGCCCCTACAGTCTGTCGGATGGCTACACCTTC. Translated, it gives CARSPYSLSDGYTF.

CDR3 nucleotide sequence: TGTGCCAGCGGTTACTCGACTGACAGGGAACGGATGGCCGGGGAGCTGTTTTTT. Its translation is CASGYSTDRERMAGELFF. The chain joins TRBV5-4 to TRBJ2-2; 7 bases agree with TRBD1. The CDR3 is 18 residues long. The V gene end was trimmed by 7 bases and the J gene end by 6 bases; junction bases not matched to a gene: 21. The germline gives CDR1 SGHNT, CDR2 YYREEE (reference sequence).

The rearrangement joins TRBV6-5 to TRBJ2-3, with TRBD2 matching over 7 bases. The CDR3 sequence is 16 residues long. Unmatched junction bases numbered 4, after V lost 0 bases and J lost 1 base. The germline CDR1 and CDR2 sequences are MNHEY and SVGAGI. The CDR3 nucleotides are TGTGCCAGCAGTTACTCTGTGGCGGGGGGCACAGATACGCAGTATTTT. Translating gives CASSYSVAGGTDTQYF.